The sequence of this T cell receptor (beta chain) was determined in a study of cytomegalovirus exposure and HLA in healthy donors. Study-wide background: As an earlier analysis found, about 190 million T cells yielded about 120 million unique TCR beta sequences. Approximately 85 million unique TCRs from HLA-typed donors made up an early data release. Study results and caveats: Links to common viral pathogens appeared, in a later analysis, for several of the most significant clusters. A list of 150 or so TCR beta chains associated with cytomegalovirus was given.

The PCR contained 60 Vbeta and 13 Jbeta primers. Libraries were prepared by immunoSEQ multiplex PCR; TCRdb keeps only in-frame clonotypes and omits some of them. The profile shows over 150,000 clones, 80% of them singletons. Losses at the gene ends were 3 bases for V and 0 bases for J; bases not matched to a gene: 2. There are 15 residues in the CDR3. Looked up from germline, CDR1 is SGHTA and CDR2 is FQGNSA. A note on this clone: Its antigen remains unidentified.

The genes are TRBV7-2 and TRBJ2-1, with 7 nucleotides matching TRBD2. Sequencing was done on a sample of PBMCs. This sequence was found in a woman aged 40 to 55 in good health and CMV-seropositive. The CDR3 coding sequence is TGTGCCAGCAGCTTCGGCGGGAGCTCCTACAATGAGCAGTTCTTC. It is translated as CASSFGGSSYNEQFF.